Listed here are 18 T cell receptor beta chains from one sample, sequenced in a study of shared T cell receptors in the human thymus. Libraries were prepared by immunoSEQ multiplex PCR; TCRdb keeps only in-frame clonotypes and omits some of them. The table lists about 660,000 clones, over 75% of them singletons, with 0.0095% to 0.012% in the top ten. The data were also submitted as part of a second study, on human thymus T cells.

Sequencing input: thymocytes. Every receptor here comes from a boy younger than two with a congenital heart defect.

The chain employs TRBV12-5 and TRBJ1-5; the D gene is possibly TRBD1 (6 bases). Germline V gene sequence: CDR1 LGHNT, CDR2 FRNRAP. The CDR3 totals 16 residues. The V end was cut by 3 bases, the J end by 1 base, with 13 bases between. CDR3 nucleotides: TGTGCTAGTGGTTTTCAACAGGGAATCAGCAATCAGCCCCAGCATTTT. Translated: CASGFQQGISNQPQHF.

The V and J genes are TRBV27 and TRBJ2-7, with 12 nucleotides matching TRBD2. The CDR3 contains 16 residues. Germline V CDR1 and CDR2: MNHEY, SMNVEV (reference sequence). With V trimmed by 5 bases and J by 5 bases, 10 bases remained unmatched. CDR3 in DNA: TGTGCCAGCAGTCCCCCCGCTAGCGGGAGGGCCGACGAGCAGTACTTC. This translates into CASSPPASGRADEQYF.

The chain joins TRBV19 to TRBJ2-7; D call uncertain. V lost 11 bases to trimming and J lost 1 base, with 12 bases between them. Germline V gene data show CDR1 as LNHDA and CDR2 as SQIVND (reference sequence). This CDR3 has 12 residues. CDR3 sequence: CASKGGSYEQYF. CDR3 nucleotide sequence: TGTGCCTCCAAAGGCGGATCCTACGAGCAGTACTTC. Full variable domain (missing parts from reference TRBV19 and TRBJ2-7): DGGITQSPKYLFRKEGQNVTLSCEQNLNHDAMYWYRQDPGQGLRLIYYSQIVNDFQKGDIAEGYSVSREKKESFPLTVTSAQKNPTAFYLCASKGGSYEQYFGPGTRLTVT.

The chain recombines TRBV19 with TRBJ2-7, with TRBD2 as a possible D gene (6 bases). Trimming took off 6 bases at V and 2 bases at J, with 26 bases between the two ends. The CDR3 loop spans 18 amino acids. Germline loops: CDR1 LNHDA, CDR2 SQIVND (reference sequence). The CDR3 DNA is TGTGCCAGTAGCCTTCCAAGGCGGGGCCTCCCCACTCCCTACGAGCAGTACTTC. This translates into CASSLPRRGLPTPYEQYF.

The chain recombines TRBV21-1 with TRBJ2-5; TRBD2, the table's D call, was not compared with the DNA. TRBV21-1 is described as a pseudogene. The CDR3 runs 14 residues. The CDR3 region is CASSKLAEEETQYF. The CDR3 nucleotides are TGTGCCAGCAGTAAACTAGCGGAAGAAGAGACCCAGTACTTC.

V and J are TRBV9 and TRBJ2-3, with 16 positions matching TRBD2. In germline, CDR1 is SGDLS, CDR2 YYNGEE. This CDR3 region has 18 residues. V gave up 3 bases and J gave up 1 base; unmatched junction bases: 5. The CDR3 spells CASSGGLAGGWGTDTQYF. In DNA, the CDR3 is TGTGCCAGCAGCGGGGGACTAGCGGGAGGGTGGGGCACAGATACGCAGTATTTT.

The chain links TRBV9 to TRBJ2-3; D is perhaps TRBD2 (5 bases). This CDR3 is 15 amino acids long. Per germline, CDR1 SGDLS and CDR2 YYNGEE. V shed 4 bases and J shed 0 bases, with 12 bases lying between them. CDR3 bases: TGTGCCAGCAGCTCCCGGGGTCCTAGCACAGATACGCAGTATTTT. This translates into CASSSRGPSTDTQYF.

The chain uses TRBV2 and TRBJ2-5; D is perhaps TRBD1 (6 bases). The DNA matches TRBJ2-7 better at its end, which makes the J call doubtful. This CDR3 contains 13 residues. Per germline, CDR1 SNHLY and CDR2 FYNNEI. The CDR3 DNA reads as TGTGCCAGCTCCGTGGACAGCTCCTACGAGCAGTACTTC. It codes for CASSVDSSYEQYF.

This chain joins TRBV7-6 and TRBJ2-2; D may be TRBD1 (6 bases). The CDR3 totals 18 residues. Trimming cost V 5 bases and J 3 bases, with 22 bases left between them. CDR1 is SGHVS, CDR2 FNYEAQ, per germline. CDR3 DNA: TGTGCCAGCAGCCAAGTCAGATCAGGGGAAGGTTACACCGGGGAGCTGTTTTTT. The encoded protein is CASSQVRSGEGYTGELFF.

A few counts support this clone. The CDR3, as DNA: TGTGCCAGCAGCCACCATACCGACCCGTCGGGGGGCTCCTACGAGCAGTACTTC. This codes for CASSHHTDPSGGSYEQYF. V and J are TRBV13 and TRBJ2-7, with 7 positions matching TRBD2. The V gene end was trimmed by 5 bases and the J gene end by 0 bases; junction bases not matched to a gene: 16. This CDR3 has 18 residues. Germline V gene data show CDR1 as PRHDT and CDR2 as FYEKMQ (reference sequence).

This clone came up once. The chain links TRBV28 to TRBJ2-6; 10 bases agree with TRBD1. Germline CDR1 is MDHEN and CDR2 is SYDVKM. Trimming took 5 bases from V and 0 from J; bases not matched to a gene: 4. This CDR3 comprises 17 residues. Here the CDR3 DNA reads TGTGCCAGCAGTCCCGGGACAGGGGACTCTGGGGCCAACGTCCTGACTTTC. Its protein is CASSPGTGDSGANVLTF.

The V and J genes are TRBV28 and TRBJ2-1; TRBD2 matches at 10 bases. The junction had 16 bases not matched to a gene; V was cut back by 3 bases and J by 8 bases. Germline V gene sequence: CDR1 MDHEN, CDR2 SYDVKM. This CDR3 spans 18 amino acids. DNA of the CDR3: TGTGCCAGCAGTTTGAGTGCCGGGCTAGCGGGAGTTATATATGAGCAGTTCTTC. Translation: CASSLSAGLAGVIYEQFF.

V and J are TRBV27 and TRBJ1-5; 9 bases match TRBD1. Germline loops: CDR1 MNHEY, CDR2 SMNVEV (reference sequence). This CDR3 spans 14 amino acids. V lost 5 bases to trimming and J lost 7 bases; unmatched junction nucleotides: 6. CDR3 bases: TGTGCCAGCAGTCCACAGGGGGCAAAGCAGCCCCAGCATTTT. As protein: CASSPQGAKQPQHF.

This chain joins TRBV23-1 and TRBJ1-5; 8 bases align to TRBD1. TRBV23-1 is treated as an ORF (open reading frame) with a function not yet certain. This CDR3 is 20 amino acids long. The trim removed 0 bases at V and 0 bases at J, leaving 13 bases unmatched. The CDR3 here is CASSQSAEDRAVYSNQPQHF. CDR3 DNA: TGCGCCAGCAGTCAATCCGCCGAGGACAGGGCAGTTTATAGCAATCAGCCCCAGCATTTT.

The chain employs TRBV7-2 and TRBJ1-4, with 7 bases lining up with TRBD1. Unmatched junction bases numbered 14, after V lost 5 bases and J lost 8 bases. The CDR3 totals 16 residues. The germline gives CDR1 SGHTA, CDR2 FQGNSA. CDR3 protein: CASSLLVGRGREKLFF. CDR3 coding DNA: TGTGCCAGCAGCCTCCTAGTGGGCAGGGGGAGAGAAAAACTGTTTTTT.

The chain has TRBV19 and TRBJ2-7; 9 bases are a match to TRBD1. The CDR3 has 14 residues. The germline CDR1 and CDR2 sequences are LNHDA and SQIVND (reference sequence). V shed 7 bases and J 6 bases; nucleotides not matched to a gene: 10. CDR3 nucleotide sequence: TGTGCCAGTACCCTACAGGGGGCAGGGGGCGAGCAGTACTTC. This gives the protein CASTLQGAGGEQYF.

The genes are TRBV27 and TRBJ2-1, with 7 bases aligning to TRBD2. Germline CDR1 is MNHEY and CDR2 is SMNVEV (reference sequence). V lost 0 bases to trimming and J lost 2 bases; unmatched junction nucleotides: 16. This CDR3 spans 20 amino acids. CDR3 bases: TGTGCCAGCAGTTTATCGCGGTCCACGGGACTAACGGGTCCCTACAATGAGCAGTTCTTC. As protein: CASSLSRSTGLTGPYNEQFF.

The chain recombines TRBV6-6 with TRBJ2-5; weak D call: TRBD1 (6 bases). The CDR3 loop spans 12 amino acids. Looked up from germline, CDR1 is MNHNY and CDR2 is SVGAGI (reference sequence). With 7 bases removed from V and 5 bases from J, the gap between germline ends came to 11 bases. Here the CDR3 reads CASTKGEETQYF. The CDR3 nucleotides read TGTGCCAGCACCAAGGGGGAGGAGACCCAGTACTTC.